What follows are 6 T cell receptor beta chains derived from one specimen sequenced in a study of Ad26.COV2.S vaccination and SARS-CoV-2 variants. Indicated treatment: about 20 received Ad26.COV2.S at low or high dose, single or two shots; a few received placebo; per-sample allocation not given. Sampling was performed 63 days after the first vaccine or placebo injection. Sequencing used immunoSEQ multiplex PCR; TCRdb keeps in-frame clones, though not all of them. The sample records about half a million clones, roughly nine tenths being singletons. The source material was peripheral blood, sampled in a trial of Ad26.COV2.S vaccine versus placebo. All receptors derive from a person aged 18-60 years who received the Ad26.COV2.S COVID-19 vaccine or a placebo.

This clone was seen many times. The CDR3 nucleotides read TGTGCCAGCAGTTACTCGAGTGGTCGTAAGAGACCCCAGTACTTC. This sequence encodes CASSYSSGRKRPQYF. The chain carries TRBV6-5 and TRBJ2-5, with no clear D. Germline V gene sequence: CDR1 MNHEY, CDR2 SVGAGI. This CDR3 is built from 15 residues. Trimming shortened V by 0 bases and J by 9 bases, and 17 bases separated the two germline ends.

This rearrangement joins TRBV18 to TRBJ1-1; the D gene is possibly TRBD1 (5 bases). Per germline, CDR1 KGHSH and CDR2 LQKENI. The CDR3 is 15 residues long. Trimming cost V 2 bases and J 4 bases, with 14 bases left between them. The CDR3 region has the DNA TGTGCCAGCTCACCAGTTACAGCCGGGGGCACTGAAGCTTTCTTT. Its protein is CASSPVTAGGTEAFF.

V usage is TRBV29-1 and J usage is TRBJ2-7; 8 positions agree with TRBD1. Germline CDR1 SQVTM, CDR2 ANQGSEA. The CDR3 is 12 residues long. V shed 4 bases, J shed 3 bases, and the junction held 2 bases outside the gene matches. The CDR3 DNA follows: TGCAGCGTTGGACAGGGGAACTACGAGCAGTACTTC. Its protein product is CSVGQGNYEQYF.

The chain is built from TRBV3-1 (or the pseudogene TRBV3-2) and TRBJ2-3; a weak D match, TRBD2 (6 bases). The CDR3 totals 17 residues. Germline V lookup: CDR1 LGHDT, CDR2 YNNKEL (reference sequence). Deletions cut 0 bases from V and 2 bases from J, with 15 bases between. As DNA, the CDR3 is TGTGCCAGCAGCCAAGAAGGGGCTAGCGACTACACAGATACGCAGTATTTT. Translation: CASSQEGASDYTDTQYF.

This clone was counted between two and nine times. The chain is built from TRBV19 and TRBJ1-1; maybe TRBD1 (5 bases). Germline V CDR1 and CDR2: LNHDA, SQIVND (reference sequence). This CDR3 spans 12 amino acids. The CDR3, as DNA: TGTGGCGCATCAGGGCAGGGCACTGAAGCTTTCTTT. It yields the protein CGASGQGTEAFF.

The chain recombines TRBV2 with TRBJ1-1, with D tentatively TRBD1 (6 bases). CDR1 is SNHLY, CDR2 FYNNEI, per germline. The CDR3 loop spans 15 amino acids. Trimming took off 7 bases at V and 4 bases at J, with 19 bases between the two ends. The CDR3 here is CASMKDSGSGTEAFF. The CDR3 DNA reads TGTGCCAGCATGAAGGACAGTGGGTCCGGCACTGAAGCTTTCTTT.